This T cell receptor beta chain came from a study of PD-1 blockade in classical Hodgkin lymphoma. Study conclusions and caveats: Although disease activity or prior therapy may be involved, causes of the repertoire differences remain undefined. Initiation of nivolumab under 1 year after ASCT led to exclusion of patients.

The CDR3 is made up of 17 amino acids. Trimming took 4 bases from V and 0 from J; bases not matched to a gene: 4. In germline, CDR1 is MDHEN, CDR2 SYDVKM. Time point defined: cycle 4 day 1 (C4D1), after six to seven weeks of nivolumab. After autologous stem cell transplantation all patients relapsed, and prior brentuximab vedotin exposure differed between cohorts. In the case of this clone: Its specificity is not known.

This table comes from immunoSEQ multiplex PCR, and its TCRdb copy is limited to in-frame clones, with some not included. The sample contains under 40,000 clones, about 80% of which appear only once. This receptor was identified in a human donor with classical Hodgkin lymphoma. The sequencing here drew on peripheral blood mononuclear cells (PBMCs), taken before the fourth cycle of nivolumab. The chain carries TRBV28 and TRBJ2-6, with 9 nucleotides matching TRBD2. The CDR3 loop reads CASSSGLADSGANVLTF. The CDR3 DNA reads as TGTGCCAGCAGTTCGGGACTAGCAGACTCTGGGGCCAACGTCCTGACTTTC.